This passage covers 8 T cell receptor beta chains from one sample sequenced in a study of Ad26.COV2.S vaccination and SARS-CoV-2 variants. The assay was immunoSEQ multiplex PCR, and TCRdb's table has in-frame clones only and misses some. This table holds hundreds of thousands of clones, around four fifths found once. As to treatment: about 20 received Ad26.COV2.S at low or high dose, single or two shots; about five received placebo; per-sample allocation not given. Following the first vaccine or placebo injection, samples were taken on day 63. The material was peripheral blood, obtained in a trial of Ad26.COV2.S vaccine versus placebo. These TCRs come from a person aged 18-60 years who received the Ad26.COV2.S COVID-19 vaccine or a placebo.

The chain links TRBV7-9 to TRBJ2-5; D possibly corresponds to TRBD2 (6 bases). The CDR3 length is 14 residues. V was pared by 2 bases and J by 4 bases, with 11 bases between. Germline assignment: CDR1 SEHNR and CDR2 FQNEAQ (reference sequence). CDR3 nucleotides: TGTGCCAGCAGCTTATATCAGGGAGGAGAGACCCAGTACTTC. Amino acid sequence: CASSLYQGGETQYF.

The rearrangement joins TRBV4-2 to TRBJ1-1; 7 bases agree with TRBD1. The V segment lost 0 bases and the J segment 1 base; nucleotides outside the gene matches: 5. This CDR3 has 16 amino acids. In germline, CDR1 is LGHNA, CDR2 YNFKEQ. The CDR3 bases are TGTGCCAGCAGCCAAGAGAGGGGGCACTCGAACACTGAAGCTTTCTTT. It yields the protein CASSQERGHSNTEAFF.

The chain recombines TRBV6-6 with TRBJ2-3, with 7 bases aligning to TRBD2. V dropped 8 bases and J dropped 1; count of bases not matched to a gene: 6. The CDR3 sequence is 14 residues long. Germline V gene lookup returns CDR1 MNHNY and CDR2 SVGAGI (reference sequence). The CDR3 spells CASGDREGTDTQYF. The CDR3 nucleotides read TGTGCCAGCGGGGATCGGGAGGGCACAGATACGCAGTATTTT.

This chain connects TRBV5-1 to TRBJ2-5; D may be TRBD1 or TRBD2 (5 bases each). V was trimmed by 4 bases and J by 4 bases, leaving 17 bases between them. Germline V gene sequence: CDR1 SGHRS, CDR2 YFSETQ. CDR3 length: 15 residues. The CDR3 region has the DNA TGCGCCAGCAGCCCATTCCCAGGGAGCGGAGAGACCCAGTACTTC. Translating gives CASSPFPGSGETQYF. Full variable domain (missing parts from reference TRBV5-1 and TRBJ2-5): KAGVTQTPRYLIKTRGQQVTLSCSPISGHRSVSWYQQTPGQGLQFLFEYFSETQRNKGNFPGRFSGRQFSNSRSEMNVSTLELGDSALYLCASSPFPGSGETQYFGPGTRLLVL.

The CDR3 coding sequence is TGTGCCAGTAGTCTGGCGGGTCGGGCCTATGGCTACACCTTC. Its protein product is CASSLAGRAYGYTF. The chain employs TRBV19 and TRBJ1-2, with unresolved D. With 5 bases removed from V and 4 bases from J, the gap between germline ends came to 14 bases. CDR1 and CDR2 from the germline V gene are LNHDA and SQIVND (reference sequence). The CDR3 loop spans 14 amino acids.

The gene calls are TRBV18 and TRBJ1-1; the D is unclear. The CDR3 spans 15 residues. Germline V gene data show CDR1 as KGHSH and CDR2 as LQKENI. Trimming stripped 6 bases from V and 5 bases from J, with 19 bases between. CDR3 DNA: TGTGCCAGCTCTCCCGAAGGCGCCAAAAGGACTGAAGCTTTCTTT. This gives the protein CASSPEGAKRTEAFF. Full variable domain (remainder filled in from reference TRBV18 and TRBJ1-1): NAGVMQNPRHLVRRRGQEARLRCSPMKGHSHVYWYRQLPEEGLKFMVYLQKENIIDESGMPKERFSAEFPKEGPSILRIQQVVRGDSAAYFCASSPEGAKRTEAFFGQGTRLTVV.

This clone was seen just once. The chain combines TRBV7-9 with TRBJ1-2; 10 nucleotides agree with TRBD1. There are 13 residues in the CDR3. Trimming took 1 base from V and 14 from J; bases not matched to a gene: 7. The germline CDR1 and CDR2 sequences are SEHNR and FQNEAQ (reference sequence). CDR3 in DNA: TGTGCCAGCAGCTTAGGGACAGGGGGTTGGTGTACCTTC. Protein product: CASSLGTGGWCTF. Full variable domain (missing parts from reference TRBV7-9 and TRBJ1-2): DTGVSQNPRHKITKRGQNVTFRCDPISEHNRLYWYRQTLGQGPEFLTYFQNEAQLEKSRLLSDRFSAERPKGSFSTLEIQRTEQGDSAMYLCASSLGTGGWCTFGSGTRLTVV.

J is TRBJ1-2 and V is TRBV5-1; 8 nucleotides match TRBD1. The V gene end was trimmed by 5 bases and the J gene end by 6 bases; junction bases not matched to a gene: 9. CDR3 length: 14 residues. CDR1 is SGHRS, CDR2 YFSETQ, per germline. The CDR3 reads CASREPDRENGYTF. The DNA for the CDR3 is TGCGCCAGCAGGGAGCCGGACAGGGAAAATGGCTACACCTTC.